This passage covers 26 T cell receptor beta chains from one sample sequenced in a study of blood T cell repertoires in COVID-19. Repertoires were generated with immunoSEQ multiplex PCR, while TCRdb's copy carries only in-frame clones and drops some. The sample records about 76,000 clones, approximately 85% being singletons. Specimen: peripheral blood. The receptors come from a man aged 55-75 years with COVID-19, enrolled during active disease.

This sequence joins TRBV12-5 and TRBJ2-7, with 11 positions matching TRBD2. V shed 7 bases, J shed 2 bases, and the junction held 4 bases outside the gene matches. This CDR3 spans 14 amino acids. Germline V CDR1 and CDR2: LGHNT, FRNRAP. The CDR3 here is CASAFSGRAYEQYF. In DNA, the CDR3 is TGTGCTAGTGCCTTTAGCGGGAGGGCCTACGAGCAGTACTTC.

The V gene is TRBV5-5, the J gene TRBJ2-7, with 14 bases that match TRBD2. The CDR3 runs to 15 residues. J was trimmed by 3 bases and V by 4 bases; bases with no gene match: 3. Germline V gene lookup returns CDR1 SGHKS and CDR2 YYEKEE (reference sequence). This CDR3 is CASSQGTSGSYEQYF. The CDR3 DNA reads TGTGCCAGCAGCCAAGGGACTAGCGGGAGCTACGAGCAGTACTTC.

The table lists this clone with a few counts. V usage is TRBV2 and J usage is TRBJ2-1, with D perhaps matching TRBD2 (7 bases). Germline loops: CDR1 SNHLY, CDR2 FYNNEI. Trimming took off 5 bases at V and 7 bases at J, with 21 bases between the two ends. This CDR3 contains 16 residues. This CDR3 reads CASSFDIRGARNEQFF. For the CDR3, the DNA is TGTGCCAGCAGTTTCGATATCCGGGGGGCTCGGAATGAGCAGTTCTTC.

The chain combines TRBV11-2 with TRBJ2-2; TRBD2 matches at 9 bases. The CDR3 length is 16 residues. V lost 1 base, J lost 6 bases, and 6 bases stayed unmatched. The V gene's germline CDR1 is SGHAT and CDR2 FQNNGV. The chain's CDR3 is CASSLGEAGGPGELFF. For the CDR3, the DNA is TGTGCCAGCAGCTTAGGGGAGGCGGGAGGGCCCGGGGAGCTGTTTTTT.

The J gene is TRBJ2-7, the V gene TRBV7-9; D is unresolved. Trimming left V 2 bases short and J 3 bases short, with 5 bases between. CDR3 length: 12 amino acids. Looked up from germline, CDR1 is SEHNR and CDR2 is FQNEAQ (reference sequence). The CDR3 coding sequence is TGTGCCAGCAGCTTAATCGGCTACGAGCAGTACTTC. Translation gives CASSLIGYEQYF.

CDR3 residues: CASSVGTGNSPLHF. As DNA, the CDR3 is TGTGCCAGCAGTGTAGGGACAGGGAATTCACCCCTCCACTTT. This chain connects TRBV2 to TRBJ1-6, with 9 bases lining up with TRBD1. This CDR3 contains 14 residues. Per the germline V gene, CDR1 is SNHLY and CDR2 is FYNNEI. V was clipped by 4 bases and J by 7 bases; unmatched bases: 2.

The V call is TRBV28, the J call TRBJ1-3, with D perhaps TRBD1 (6 bases). Germline V gives CDR1 MDHEN, CDR2 SYDVKM. The CDR3 is 13 residues long. V was trimmed by 5 bases and J by 4 bases, leaving 9 bases between them. CDR3 residues: CASSTGLGNTIYF. CDR3 nucleotides: TGTGCCAGCAGTACAGGGTTGGGAAACACCATATATTTT.

This chain connects TRBV3-1 (or the pseudogene TRBV3-2) to TRBJ2-1; 10 bases are a match to TRBD2. Losses at the gene ends were 0 bases for V and 9 bases for J; bases not matched to a gene: 11. The CDR3 has 17 amino acids. Germline assignment: CDR1 LGHDT and CDR2 YNNKEL (reference sequence). CDR3 residues: CASSQENLAGVPREQFF. The CDR3 DNA follows: TGTGCCAGCAGCCAAGAAAATCTAGCGGGAGTCCCTCGTGAGCAGTTCTTC.

The V call is TRBV18, the J call TRBJ2-1; maybe TRBD1 (5 bases). Germline V gives CDR1 KGHSH, CDR2 LQKENI. V was trimmed by 5 bases and J by 7 bases, leaving 24 bases between them. The CDR3 loop spans 17 amino acids. The CDR3 coding sequence is TGTGCCAGCTCATACTACTTCCGACAGCTCGAGTTAAATGAGCAGTTCTTC. This gives the protein CASSYYFRQLELNEQFF.

The chain uses TRBV2 and TRBJ1-5, with 10 bases lining up with TRBD1. The CDR3 is made up of 15 amino acids. Germline trimming cut 6 bases from V and 4 bases from J; bases unmatched to any gene: 6. The germline CDR1 and CDR2 sequences are SNHLY and FYNNEI. The CDR3 sequence is CASRIGTGVNQPQHF. The CDR3 bases are TGTGCCAGCAGGATCGGGACAGGGGTAAATCAGCCCCAGCATTTT.

The chain recombines TRBV18 with TRBJ1-3, with TRBD1 matching over 7 bases. Germline loops: CDR1 KGHSH, CDR2 LQKENI. The V and J ends lost 2 bases and 3 bases, in that order; junction bases with no gene match: 7. There are 16 residues in the CDR3. CDR3 sequence reads: CASSPWEQGFGNTIYF. In DNA form, the CDR3 reads TGTGCCAGCTCACCATGGGAACAGGGGTTTGGAAACACCATATATTTT.

This clone occurred a few times. This chain joins TRBV5-1 and TRBJ2-7; D ambiguous. CDR1 SGHRS and CDR2 YFSETQ come from the germline V gene. The germline V and J ends were trimmed by 0 bases and 0 bases, with 7 bases remaining between them. The CDR3 has 14 residues. The CDR3 nucleotides read TGCGCCAGCAGCTTGGCCACAGACTCCTACGAGCAGTACTTC. Its translation is CASSLATDSYEQYF.

Here the CDR3 reads CASSLSGDWGQETQYF. The CDR3 DNA reads as TGCGCCAGCAGCCTCTCAGGGGATTGGGGGCAAGAGACCCAGTACTTC. The J gene is TRBJ2-5, the V gene TRBV5-1; tentatively, D is TRBD1 (6 bases). In germline, CDR1 is SGHRS, CDR2 YFSETQ. The CDR3 extends over 16 amino acids. Trimming took 4 bases from V and 2 from J, leaving 18 bases between them.

This chain connects TRBV3-1 (or the pseudogene TRBV3-2) to TRBJ2-7; the match to TRBD2 covers 7 bases. CDR1 and CDR2 (germline): LGHDT, YNNKEL (reference sequence). V gave up 2 bases and J gave up 1 base; unmatched junction bases: 5. The CDR3 is 15 residues long. In DNA form, the CDR3 reads TGTGCCAGCAGCCAAAATCCGGGGGGATCCTACGAGCAGTACTTC. Its protein is CASSQNPGGSYEQYF.

The chain carries TRBV6-1 and TRBJ1-1, with 8 bases matching TRBD1. The V gene end was trimmed by 2 bases and the J gene end by 5 bases; junction bases not matched to a gene: 4. This CDR3 has 14 residues. Germline CDR1 and CDR2: MNHNS and SASEGT. CDR3 amino acids: CASSESRGRTEAFF. The CDR3 DNA reads TGTGCCAGCAGTGAAAGCAGGGGGCGGACTGAAGCTTTCTTT.

This clone was seen a handful of times. J is TRBJ1-5 and V is TRBV5-6, with unresolved D. From germline, CDR1 is SGHDT and CDR2 YYEEEE. The V and J ends lost 3 bases and 5 bases respectively, with 6 bases between them. The CDR3 length is 12 residues. CDR3 protein: CASSSFYQPQHF. The CDR3 DNA reads as TGTGCCAGCAGCTCATTTTATCAGCCCCAGCATTTT.

The rearrangement joins TRBV6-5 to TRBJ2-7, with D perhaps matching TRBD1 (5 bases). This CDR3 contains 12 residues. In germline, CDR1 is MNHEY, CDR2 SVGAGI. Trimming took 8 bases from V and 0 from J, leaving 8 bases between them. The DNA of the CDR3 is TGTGCCAGCGGCGACAGCTCCTACGAGCAGTACTTC. As protein: CASGDSSYEQYF.

Only one count was recorded for this clone. The CDR3 region has the DNA TGTGCCAGCAGCCATTTGGACAGGGGGGATAATTCACCCCTCCACTTT. Translated: CASSHLDRGDNSPLHF. The J gene is TRBJ1-6, the V gene TRBV14, with 10 bases that match TRBD1. V was clipped by 3 bases and J by 5 bases; unmatched bases: 4. Germline lookup yields CDR1 SGHDN and CDR2 FVKESK. This CDR3 contains 16 residues.

This chain connects TRBV19 to TRBJ2-3; D is possibly TRBD2 (6 bases). V lost 6 bases to trimming and J lost 4 bases, with 14 bases between them. The CDR3 loop spans 14 amino acids. Germline-derived CDR1 and CDR2 are LNHDA and SQIVND (reference sequence). The chain's CDR3 is CASSPGGGADTQYF. DNA of the CDR3: TGTGCCAGTAGCCCCGGGGGAGGAGCAGATACGCAGTATTTT.

The chain joins TRBV30 to TRBJ2-7; the D gene is possibly TRBD2 (5 bases). The V and J ends lost 5 bases and 5 bases respectively, with 7 bases between them. The germline V gene encodes CDR1 GTSNPN and CDR2 SVGIG (reference sequence). This CDR3 region has 10 residues. CDR3 residues: CAWGRDEQYF. CDR3 nucleotides: TGTGCCTGGGGGCGGGACGAGCAGTACTTC. Combining the CDR3 with reference TRBV30 and TRBJ2-7 gives the whole variable domain SQTIHQWPATLVQPVGSPLSLECTVEGTSNPNLYWYRQAAGRGLQLLFYSVGIGQISSEVPQNLSASRPQDRQFILSSKKLLLSDSGFYLCAWGRDEQYFGPGTRLTVT.

The rearrangement uses TRBV7-9 and TRBJ1-6, with 7 bases matching TRBD1. This CDR3 spans 15 amino acids. V gave up 6 bases and J gave up 5 bases; unmatched junction bases: 7. Per germline, CDR1 SEHNR and CDR2 FQNEAQ (reference sequence). In nucleotides, the CDR3 is TGTGCCAGCAGACCGGGACAGCAAAATAATTCACCCCTCCACTTT. It specifies CASRPGQQNNSPLHF.

CDR3 sequence: CASSRTSGGTDTQYF. The CDR3 region has the DNA TGTGCCAGCAGCAGAACTAGCGGGGGCACAGATACGCAGTATTTT. The chain links TRBV21-1 to TRBJ2-3; TRBD2 reflects the table's D call only, with no check against the DNA. TRBV21-1 is annotated as a pseudogene. This CDR3 region has 15 residues.

The chain joins TRBV5-4 to TRBJ1-1, with D uncertain. Germline CDR1 and CDR2: SGHNT and YYREEE (reference sequence). The length of the CDR3 is 13 residues. The V gene lost 1 base and the J gene lost 3 bases, with 7 bases spanning the gap. The chain's CDR3 is CASSLQEDTEAFF. DNA for the CDR3: TGTGCCAGCAGCTTGCAGGAGGACACTGAAGCTTTCTTT. Full variable domain (remainder filled in from reference TRBV5-4 and TRBJ1-1): ETGVTQSPTHLIKTRGQQVTLRCSSQSGHNTVSWYQQALGQGPQFIFQYYREEENGRGNFPPRFSGLQFPNYSSELNVNALELDDSALYLCASSLQEDTEAFFGQGTRLTVV.

This clone showed up just once. V is TRBV25-1 and J is TRBJ1-2; 7 bases fit TRBD1. Germline CDR1 MGHDK, CDR2 SYGVNS. Losses at the gene ends were 6 bases for V and 7 bases for J; bases not matched to a gene: 14. The CDR3 covers 15 residues. The CDR3 is CASSFTGAGGSGYTF. The CDR3 bases are TGTGCCAGCAGCTTTACAGGGGCTGGGGGTAGTGGCTACACCTTC.

V gene TRBV2 combines with J gene TRBJ2-5; TRBD2 is a possible D gene (5 bases). The CDR3 consists of 15 residues. V shed 6 bases and J shed 2 bases, with 16 bases lying between them. Looked up from germline, CDR1 is SNHLY and CDR2 is FYNNEI. DNA of the CDR3: TGTGCCAGCAGCACGCGCGTGCGGGCGCAAGAGACCCAGTACTTC. This codes for CASSTRVRAQETQYF.

The rearrangement uses TRBV6-5 and TRBJ1-1, with 7 bases matching TRBD1. The CDR3 contains 15 residues. The V segment lost 7 bases and the J segment 6 bases; nucleotides outside the gene matches: 14. Germline V gives CDR1 MNHEY, CDR2 SVGAGI. The CDR3 nucleotides are TGTGCCAGCATTCTCCCACACAGGGGTGGGTCTGAAGCTTTCTTT. It translates to CASILPHRGGSEAFF.